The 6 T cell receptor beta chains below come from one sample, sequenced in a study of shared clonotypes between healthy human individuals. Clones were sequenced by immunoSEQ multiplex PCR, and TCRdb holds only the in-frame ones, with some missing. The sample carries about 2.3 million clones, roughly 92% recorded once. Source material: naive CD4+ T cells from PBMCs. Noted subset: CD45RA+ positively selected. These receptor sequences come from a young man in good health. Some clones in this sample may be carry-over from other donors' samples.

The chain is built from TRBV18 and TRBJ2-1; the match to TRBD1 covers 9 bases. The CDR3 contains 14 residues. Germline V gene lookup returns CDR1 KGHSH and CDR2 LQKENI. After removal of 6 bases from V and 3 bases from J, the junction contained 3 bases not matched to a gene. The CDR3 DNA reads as TGTGCCAGCTCCGGACAGGGGTACTACAATGAGCAGTTCTTC. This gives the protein CASSGQGYYNEQFF.

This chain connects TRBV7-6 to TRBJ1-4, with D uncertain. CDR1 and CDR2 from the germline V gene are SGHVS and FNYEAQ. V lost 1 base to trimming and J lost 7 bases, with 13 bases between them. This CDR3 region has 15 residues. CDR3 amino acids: CASSLVGLGGEKLFF. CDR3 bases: TGTGCCAGCAGCTTAGTAGGGTTAGGTGGTGAAAAACTGTTTTTT.

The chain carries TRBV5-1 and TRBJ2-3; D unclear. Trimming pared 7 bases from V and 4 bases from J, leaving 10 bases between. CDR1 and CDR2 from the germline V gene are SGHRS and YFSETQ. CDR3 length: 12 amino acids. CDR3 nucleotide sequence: TGCGCCAGCTCGGATCGAGCAGATACGCAGTATTTT. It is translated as CASSDRADTQYF. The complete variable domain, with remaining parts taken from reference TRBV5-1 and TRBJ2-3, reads KAGVTQTPRYLIKTRGQQVTLSCSPISGHRSVSWYQQTPGQGLQFLFEYFSETQRNKGNFPGRFSGRQFSNSRSEMNVSTLELGDSALYLCASSDRADTQYFGPGTRLTVL.

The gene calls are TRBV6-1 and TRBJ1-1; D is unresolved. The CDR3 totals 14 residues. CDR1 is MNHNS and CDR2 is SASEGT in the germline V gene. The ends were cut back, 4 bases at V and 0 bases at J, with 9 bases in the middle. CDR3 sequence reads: CASSVRILNTEAFF. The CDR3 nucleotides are TGTGCCAGCAGTGTCCGAATACTGAACACTGAAGCTTTCTTT.

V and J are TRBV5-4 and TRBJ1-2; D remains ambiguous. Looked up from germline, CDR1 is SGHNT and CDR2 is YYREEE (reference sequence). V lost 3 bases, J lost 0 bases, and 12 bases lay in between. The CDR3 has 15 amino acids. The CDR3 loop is CASSSIGESNYGYTF. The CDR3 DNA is TGTGCCAGCAGCTCCATCGGGGAGTCTAACTATGGCTACACCTTC.

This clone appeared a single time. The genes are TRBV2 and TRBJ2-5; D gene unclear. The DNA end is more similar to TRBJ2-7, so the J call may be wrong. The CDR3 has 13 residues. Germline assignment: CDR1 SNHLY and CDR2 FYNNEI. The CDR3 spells CASSPDGTYEQYF. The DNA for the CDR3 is TGTGCCAGCAGTCCGGACGGTACCTACGAGCAGTACTTC.